Below, 7 T cell receptor beta chains from the same sample are listed, as sequenced in a study of cytotoxic CD8 clonotypes in ibrutinib-treated CLL. Here immunoSEQ multiplex PCR was the method, and the copy in TCRdb shows in-frame clones only, minus some. The sample consists of approximately 200,000 clones, approximately 72% of them appearing once. The sample was PBMCs, taken after 24 months of ibrutinib treatment. These receptor sequences come from a human donor with chronic lymphocytic leukemia.

The chain combines TRBV6-5 with TRBJ2-3; the match to TRBD2 covers 8 bases. This CDR3 has 13 amino acids. From germline, CDR1 is MNHEY and CDR2 SVGAGI. The V and J ends lost 2 bases and 8 bases, in that order; junction bases with no gene match: 3. DNA for the CDR3: TGTGCCAGCAGTTACCGGGAGGGCGGTACGCAGTATTTT. Its translation: CASSYREGGTQYF.

The chain recombines TRBV5-4 with TRBJ2-1; D might be TRBD2 (6 bases). Germline CDR1 reads SGHNT; CDR2 reads YYREEE (reference sequence). V dropped 4 bases and J dropped 9 bases, with 14 bases sitting between them. The CDR3 totals 13 residues. The CDR3 loop reads CASSPPLALEQFF. The CDR3 region has the DNA TGTGCCAGCAGCCCACCACTAGCTCTTGAGCAGTTCTTC.

V and J are TRBV25-1 and TRBJ2-2; TRBD2 matches at 7 bases. Trimming at V came to 3 bases and at J to 8 bases, leaving 6 bases not matched to a gene. Germline V gives CDR1 MGHDK, CDR2 SYGVNS. This CDR3 comprises 14 residues. The CDR3 loop reads CASSDPAGLGELFF. CDR3 bases: TGTGCCAGCAGTGACCCAGCGGGATTGGGGGAGCTGTTTTTT.

The CDR3: CASSLGQETQNTQYF. CDR3 coding DNA: TGTGCCAGCAGTTTAGGACAGGAGACCCAAAATACGCAGTATTTT. The V gene is TRBV27, the J gene TRBJ2-3; the match to TRBD1 covers 7 bases. Germline V gene data show CDR1 as MNHEY and CDR2 as SMNVEV (reference sequence). The length of the CDR3 is 15 residues. Unmatched junction bases numbered 9, after V lost 2 bases and J lost 7 bases.

The chain is built from TRBV6-1 and TRBJ1-5; D not resolved. Trimming cost V 6 bases and J 1 base, with 10 bases left between them. This CDR3 is built from 14 residues. CDR1 MNHNS and CDR2 SASEGT come from the germline V gene. The CDR3 nucleotides read TGTGCCAGCAGACCTACAAAGAGCAATCAGCCCCAGCATTTT. Translated, it gives CASRPTKSNQPQHF.

V usage is TRBV4-2 and J usage is TRBJ1-3; D call uncertain. Germline V gene sequence: CDR1 LGHNA, CDR2 YNFKEQ. The CDR3 extends over 16 amino acids. The V end was cut by 4 bases, the J end by 0 bases, with 13 bases between. The CDR3 nucleotides read TGTGCCAGCAGCCTGACGACGGGGAGCTCTGGAAACACCATATATTTT. This encodes CASSLTTGSSGNTIYF.

This chain joins TRBV7-3 and TRBJ2-7; 10 positions agree with TRBD2. The V segment lost 5 bases and the J segment 5 bases; nucleotides outside the gene matches: 9. Looked up from germline, CDR1 is SGHTA and CDR2 is FQGTGA. This CDR3 comprises 15 residues. The CDR3 spells CASSLLAGGNHEQYF. DNA for the CDR3: TGTGCCAGCAGCCTATTAGCGGGAGGTAACCACGAGCAGTACTTC.